The entry that follows covers one T cell receptor beta chain sequence. Antigen unknown. The data derive from a study of cytomegalovirus exposure and HLA in healthy donors. Notes on the study in general: An apparent linkage of common viral pathogens to several of the most significant clusters emerged in a later analysis.

Germline CDR1 reads SGHRS; CDR2 reads YFSETQ. Trimming cost V 6 bases and J 3 bases; bases outside gene matches: 6. This CDR3 is 14 amino acids long. Primers for the PCR totalled 60 Vbeta and 13 Jbeta. TCRdb keeps only in-frame clones here, not all; method: immunoSEQ multiplex PCR. The table records 120,000 or so clones, over 65% of them present only once. The clonotype originates from a man aged 25-45 years in good health and CMV-seropositive. This chain links TRBV5-1 with TRBJ1-2; TRBD1 aligns across 9 bases. The sequencing sample was made of PBMCs. Written as DNA, the CDR3 is TGCGCCAGCATGACGACAGGGGGTGACTATGGCTACACCTTC. Its protein is CASMTTGGDYGYTF.